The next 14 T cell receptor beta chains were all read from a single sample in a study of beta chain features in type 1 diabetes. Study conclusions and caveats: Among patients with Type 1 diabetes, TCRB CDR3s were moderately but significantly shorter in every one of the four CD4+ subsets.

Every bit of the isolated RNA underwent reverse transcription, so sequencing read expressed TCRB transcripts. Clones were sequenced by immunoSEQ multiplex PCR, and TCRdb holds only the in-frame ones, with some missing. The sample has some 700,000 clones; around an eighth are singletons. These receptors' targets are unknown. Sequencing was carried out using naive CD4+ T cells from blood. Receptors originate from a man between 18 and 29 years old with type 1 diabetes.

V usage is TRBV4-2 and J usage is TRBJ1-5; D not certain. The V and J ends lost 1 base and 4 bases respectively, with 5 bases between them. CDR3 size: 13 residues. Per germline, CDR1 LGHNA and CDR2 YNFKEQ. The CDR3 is CASSQGGNQPQHF. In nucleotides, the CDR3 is TGTGCCAGCAGCCAAGGCGGGAATCAGCCCCAGCATTTT.

The CDR3 region is CAWSVRPLKVAYNSPLHF. DNA for the CDR3: TGTGCCTGGAGTGTGAGACCTCTAAAGGTCGCTTATAATTCACCCCTCCACTTT. The rearrangement joins TRBV30 to TRBJ1-6; D gene unclear. The CDR3 loop spans 18 amino acids. The germline V and J ends were trimmed by 0 bases and 4 bases, with 19 bases remaining between them. The germline V gene has CDR1 GTSNPN and CDR2 SVGIG (reference sequence).

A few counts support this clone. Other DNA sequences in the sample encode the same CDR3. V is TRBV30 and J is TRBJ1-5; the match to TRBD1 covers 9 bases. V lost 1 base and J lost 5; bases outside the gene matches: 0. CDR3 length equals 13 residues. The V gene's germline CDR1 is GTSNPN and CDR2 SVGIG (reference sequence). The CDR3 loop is CAWSGTGDQPQHF. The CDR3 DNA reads TGTGCCTGGAGTGGGACAGGGGATCAGCCCCAGCATTTT.

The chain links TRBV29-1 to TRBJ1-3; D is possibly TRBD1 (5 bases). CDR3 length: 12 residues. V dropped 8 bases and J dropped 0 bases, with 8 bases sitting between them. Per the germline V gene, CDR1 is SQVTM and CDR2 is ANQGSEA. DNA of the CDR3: TGCAGCACAAGGGGCTCTGGAAACACCATATATTTT. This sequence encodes CSTRGSGNTIYF.

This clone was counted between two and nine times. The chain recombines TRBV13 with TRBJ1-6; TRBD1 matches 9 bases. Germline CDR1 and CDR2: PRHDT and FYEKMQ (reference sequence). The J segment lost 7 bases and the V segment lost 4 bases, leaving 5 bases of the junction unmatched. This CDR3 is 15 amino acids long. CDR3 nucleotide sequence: TGTGCCAGCAGCTCGACACAGGGGGCGAATTCACCCCTCCACTTT. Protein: CASSSTQGANSPLHF.

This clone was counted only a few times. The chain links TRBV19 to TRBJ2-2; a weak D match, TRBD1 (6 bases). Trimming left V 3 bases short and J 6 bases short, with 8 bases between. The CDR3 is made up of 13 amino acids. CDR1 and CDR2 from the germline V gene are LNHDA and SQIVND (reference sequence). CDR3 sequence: CASSMGAPGELFF. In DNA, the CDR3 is TGTGCCAGTAGTATGGGGGCACCCGGGGAGCTGTTTTTT.

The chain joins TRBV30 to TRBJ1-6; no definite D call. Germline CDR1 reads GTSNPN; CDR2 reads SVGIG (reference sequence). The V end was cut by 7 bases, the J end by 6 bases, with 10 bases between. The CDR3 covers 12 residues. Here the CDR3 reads CASSRVNSPLHF. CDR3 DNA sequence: TGTGCCTCGTCCCGGGTTAATTCACCCCTCCACTTT.

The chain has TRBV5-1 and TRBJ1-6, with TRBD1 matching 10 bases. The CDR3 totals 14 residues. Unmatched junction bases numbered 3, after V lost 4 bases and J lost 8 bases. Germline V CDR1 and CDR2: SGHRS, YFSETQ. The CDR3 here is CASSPGQGDSPLHF. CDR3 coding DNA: TGCGCCAGCAGCCCTGGACAGGGGGATTCACCCCTCCACTTT.

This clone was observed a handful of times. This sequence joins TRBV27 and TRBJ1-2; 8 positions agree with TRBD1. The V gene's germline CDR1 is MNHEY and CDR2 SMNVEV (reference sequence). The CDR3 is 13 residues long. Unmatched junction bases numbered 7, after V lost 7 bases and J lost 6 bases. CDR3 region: CASTTGGNDGYTF. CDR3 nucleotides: TGTGCCAGCACCACAGGGGGGAACGATGGCTACACCTTC.

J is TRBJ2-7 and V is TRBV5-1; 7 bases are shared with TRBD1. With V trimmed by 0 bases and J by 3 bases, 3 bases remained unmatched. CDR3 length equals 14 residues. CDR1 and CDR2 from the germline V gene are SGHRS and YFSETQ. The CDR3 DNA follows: TGCGCCAGCAGCTTGGCGGCAGGGGGCTACGAGCAGTACTTC. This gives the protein CASSLAAGGYEQYF.

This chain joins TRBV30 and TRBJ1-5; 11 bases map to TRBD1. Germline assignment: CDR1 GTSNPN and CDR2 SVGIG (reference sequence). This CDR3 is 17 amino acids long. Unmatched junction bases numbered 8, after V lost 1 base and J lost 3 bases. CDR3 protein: CAWSALRTGGNNQPQHF. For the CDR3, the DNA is TGTGCCTGGAGTGCCCTCCGGACAGGGGGCAACAATCAGCCCCAGCATTTT.

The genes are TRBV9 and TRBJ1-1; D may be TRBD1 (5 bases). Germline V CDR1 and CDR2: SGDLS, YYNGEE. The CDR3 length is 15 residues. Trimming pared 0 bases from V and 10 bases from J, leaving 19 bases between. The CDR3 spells CASSVAPDPWGRAFF. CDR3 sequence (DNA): TGTGCCAGCAGCGTAGCTCCGGACCCCTGGGGGAGAGCTTTCTTT. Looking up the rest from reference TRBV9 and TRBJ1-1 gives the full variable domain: DSGVTQTPKHLITATGQRVTLRCSPRSGDLSVYWYQQSLDQGLQFLIQYYNGEERAKGNILERFSAQQFPDLHSELNLSSLELGDSALYFCASSVAPDPWGRAFFGQGTRLTVV.

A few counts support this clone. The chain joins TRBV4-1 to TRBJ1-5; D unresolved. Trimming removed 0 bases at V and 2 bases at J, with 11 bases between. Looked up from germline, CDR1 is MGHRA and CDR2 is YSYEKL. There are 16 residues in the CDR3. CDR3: CASSQDPLVGNQPQHF. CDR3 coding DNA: TGCGCCAGCAGCCAAGATCCCCTGGTGGGCAATCAGCCCCAGCATTTT.

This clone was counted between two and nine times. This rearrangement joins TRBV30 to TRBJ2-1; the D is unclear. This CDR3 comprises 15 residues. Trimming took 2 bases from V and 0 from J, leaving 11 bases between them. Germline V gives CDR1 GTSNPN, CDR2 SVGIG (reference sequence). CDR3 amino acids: CAWSSWALSYNEQFF. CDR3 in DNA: TGTGCCTGGAGTTCTTGGGCCCTCTCCTACAATGAGCAGTTCTTC.